This TCR beta chain was recorded in a study of persistence of HIV-infected CD4 T cells. In the study overall: Anti-CD3/anti-CD28 beads activated more cells than antigen stimulation did.

As to this clone: What it binds is not known.

Study-level results: Compared with CD3/CD28-stimulated cells, CMV- and Gag-responding cells showed lower TCRbeta richness. Bulk TCR data could not be restricted to HIV-1-infected CMV-responding cells. Within sorted populations, more oligoclonal TCRs accompanied more oligoclonal proviruses.

V was shortened by 0 bases and J by 7 bases, with 16 bases between the two germline ends. CDR1 SGHRS and CDR2 YFSETQ come from the germline V gene. The CDR3 runs 15 residues. Anti-CD3/anti-CD28 beads served as a nonspecific positive control stimulus. Responding CD4+ T cells were sorted by upregulation of both CD40 ligand and CD69. Sequencing used immunoSEQ version 4 in survey mode. Clones were read by immunoSEQ multiplex PCR, and TCRdb kept only the in-frame ones, dropping some. The repertoire holds 35,000 to 45,000 clones, about 85% seen once, with 0.47% in the top ten. The sequences come from CD4+ T cells sorted from PBMCs after approximately 19-hour stimulation, collected from a patient who received antiretroviral therapy. The chain combines TRBV5-1 with TRBJ1-2; maybe TRBD1 (6 bases). The receptor was isolated from an adult woman with HIV who was CMV-seropositive. The CDR3 reads CASSLVVGTGSGYTF. The CDR3 bases are TGCGCCAGCAGCTTGGTAGTAGGAACAGGGTCTGGCTACACCTTC.